The clone carrying this T cell receptor (beta chain) was counted many times. Antigen unknown. The time point was: sample taken at primary tumor resection. The input material, whole RNA from tumor, nontumor lung or frozen PBMC, was sequenced unsorted. TCRdb redid the calling of the 5' RACE reads with MiXCR, one entry per CDR3 protein. Of about 14,000 distinct CDR3 sequences listed, 3% to 4.5% are singletons. In germline, CDR1 is MNHNS, CDR2 SASEGT. The CDR3 covers 15 residues. Trimming removed 1 base at V and 8 bases at J, with 17 bases between. The data belong to a study of spatial heterogeneity in lung cancer. Study-level findings and limits: Counts of expanded alpha and beta TCRs within tumors tracked the tumor nonsynonymous mutation count.

The source material was lung tumor tissue, sampled at surgery. The TCR comes from a male donor with early-stage non-small cell lung cancer. The J gene is TRBJ1-2, the V gene TRBV6-1, with a possible D match to TRBD1 (6 bases). CDR3 region: CASSEEQGTRIGYTF. The CDR3 bases are TGTGCCAGCAGTGAAGAACAAGGGACAAGGATAGGCTACACCTTC.